This T cell receptor beta chain was recorded in a study of blood T cell repertoires in COVID-19 (dated by TCRdb to about 2020). For context, the study as a whole: The collaborator samples originated in the United States, Italy and Spain and spanned the acute and convalescent phases of COVID-19. The prospective study material was composed of cDNA or gDNA derived from T cells, B-cell-depleted T cells, or PBMCs. The dataset comprised deeply sampled blood TCRbeta repertoires from subjects exposed to, actively infected with, or recovered from COVID-19. The repertoires were made available in a free public database intended to serve as a resource for research on the immune response to SARS-CoV-2. Samples came from the ongoing ImmuneRACE study (first 160 participants) plus 1,254 subjects from 6 global collaborators. A de-identified subject ID, COVID-19 status, age in years and sex were almost always included in the sample metadata. HLA class I and class II types, where available, came from metadata supplied by the sample provider rather than from assay-based typing. General study outcomes and caveats: The amount of clinical and demographic metadata varied by source and participant and was provided uncurated.

At the junction V is shortened by 1 base and J by 7 bases; bases outside the gene matches: 3. Including the terminal cysteine and phenylalanine, the CDR3 comprises 14 residues. Only the CDR3 portion is preserved as DNA: 42 bases, with reading frame beginning at the first base. From a lookup of the germline V gene, CDR1 and CDR2 are SGHTA and FQGNSA. Each collaborating institution followed its own protocols to collect whole blood in K2EDTA tubes. For TCRbeta analysis, collaborators shipped samples as frozen whole blood, isolated PBMCs, or DNA extracted from either of those sample types. The immunoSEQ Assay, a bias-controlled multiplex PCR, was used to amplify TCRbeta CDR3 regions from genomic DNA. Under the source paper's analysis protocol: The number of nucleated cells in each sample was estimated by amplification of reference gene primers within the assay. To quantify the absolute abundance of each unique TCRbeta CDR3 rearrangement, sequence reads were collapsed and filtered. For each sample, productive Simpson clonality was calculated by taking the square root of Simpson's diversity index across productive rearrangements. This is the immuneACCESS table as TCRdb keeps it, with only in-frame sequences that have V and J called. A part of the clones is gone; compared with another copy, unresolved V genes explain less than half, and the rest is unexplained. D and trimming come from the DNA, and the V and J calls and clone size come from that table. The table for this sample lists 150,000 or so clones; roughly 84% of them were counted only once. 40% to 55% of the sample is taken by the ten largest.

About this clone itself: This receptor's antigen is unknown. No much larger clone is present one base from it, and per-base qualities are unavailable.

The sample consisted of peripheral blood. This clonotype was sampled from a human donor in a cohort sampled during active COVID-19. This receptor chain uses TRBV7-2 and TRBJ1-4; TRBD1 aligns with 7 central bases. The sequenced DNA: TGTGCCAGCAGCTTAGGATCAGGGGGTGAAAAACTGTTTTTT. Its translation is CASSLGSGGEKLFF. Reference TRBV7-2 and TRBJ1-4 proteins supply the regions before and after the CDR3; the full variable domain is: GAGVSQSPSNKVTEKGKDVELRCDPISGHTALYWYRQSLGQGLEFLIYFQGNSAPDKSGLPSDRFSAERTGGSVSTLTIQRTQQEDSAVYLCASSLGSGGEKLFFGSGTQLSVL.